These T cell receptor beta chains were read from a single sample in a study of robustness of blood B and T cell sequencing. TCRdb itself ran the PCR reads through MiXCR, one entry per CDR3 protein. The repertoire includes some 1,600 distinct CDR3 sequences, 56% of them detected once, and roughly two fifths sits in the top ten. The specimen was peripheral blood. Receptor source: a human donor in good health. The CDR3 runs from the conserved cysteine through the conserved F or W. The D gene is left open where the match is weak. Only some rows state a clone size, as once, few, many or a class for expanded clones.

J,size,D,V,DNA,CDR3
TRBJ2-1,-,TRBD2,TRBV7-8,TGTGCCAGCAGCCCGCGACTAGCGGGGGGGCGGGGCAATGAGCAGTTCTTC,CASSPRLAGGRGNEQFF
TRBJ2-1,-,-,TRBV6-5,TGTGCCAGCAGTGACACAGACTACAATGAGCAGTTCTTC,CASSDTDYNEQFF
TRBJ1-2,-,TRBD1,TRBV10-3,TGTGCCATCAGTGAAACCGGGACAGTAGTTGTTAACTATGGCTACACCTTC,CAISETGTVVVNYGYTF
TRBJ1-5,few,-,TRBV5-1,TGCGCCAGCAGCTTGGGGGATAATAGCAATCAGCCCCAGCATTTT,CASSLGDNSNQPQHF
TRBJ2-2,-,TRBD1,TRBV6-5,TGTGCCAGCAGTTTCCGACAGGGGGACACCGGGGAGCTGTTTTTT,CASSFRQGDTGELFF
TRBJ2-7,-,-,TRBV29-1,TGCAGCGTTGCGGGAGGACAGGCCTACGAGCAGTACTTC,CSVAGGQAYEQYF
TRBJ2-7,-,-,TRBV4-1,TGCGCCAGCAGCCAGGCGGCGGGTTACGAGCAGTACTTC,CASSQAAGYEQYF
TRBJ1-3,-,-,TRBV11-1,TGTGCCAGCAGCTTATTGTCTGGAAACACCATATATTTT,CASSLLSGNTIYF
TRBJ1-1,-,-,TRBV7-3,TGTGCCAGCAGCTTATTAGGTGTGAACACTGAAGCTTTATTT,CASSLLGVNTEALF
TRBJ2-1,-,-,TRBV11-1,TGTGCCAGCAGCTTAGGTAGCAGTGAGCAGTTCTTC,CASSLGSSEQFF
TRBJ1-2,-,-,TRBV7-2,TGTGCCAGCAGCTTAGGAATAAGCAGGGGCGGCTATGGCTACACCTTC,CASSLGISRGGYGYTF
TRBJ1-4,-,-,TRBV20-1,TGCAGTGCTAGCCCCCCGGCGGGTGAAAAACTGTTTTTT,CSASPPAGEKLFF
TRBJ1-4,large,TRBD1,TRBV30,TGTGCCTGGAGTGTCCTCACACACACAGGGGCCGACGGGAATGAAAAACTGTTTTTT,CAWSVLTHTGADGNEKLFF
TRBJ2-6,-,-,TRBV6-1,TGTGCCAGCAGGGTTTCAGGGTCGCCTGGGGCCAACGTCCTGACTTTC,CASRVSGSPGANVLTF
TRBJ1-1,-,-,TRBV29-1,TGCAGCGTTGAACTGACGGAGAGGTACACTGAAGCTTTCTTT,CSVELTERYTEAFF
TRBJ1-2,-,-,TRBV10-3,TGTGCCATCAGTGGCCGGGGGGACCATGGAACCTTTTATGGCTACACCTTC,CAISGRGDHGTFYGYTF
TRBJ2-3,few,-,TRBV5-6,TGTGCCAGCAGATTACGGGGGTTCACAGATACGCAGTATTTT,CASRLRGFTDTQYF
TRBJ2-1,few,-,TRBV6-6,TGTGCCAGCAGAGACAGGGGAGGGTACAATGAGCAGTTCTTC,CASRDRGGYNEQFF
TRBJ2-1,-,-,TRBV4-1,TGCGCCAGCAGCCTCCCTCGGGGAGAAGAGCAGTTCTTC,CASSLPRGEEQFF
TRBJ2-3,-,TRBD2,TRBV7-6,TGTGCCAGCAGCGTACTAGCGTCAGGCACAGATACGCAGTATTTT,CASSVLASGTDTQYF
TRBJ1-5,-,-,TRBV19,TGTGCCAGTAGTTGGGGAGGGGATAGCAATCAGCCCCAGCATTTT,CASSWGGDSNQPQHF
TRBJ2-1,-,TRBD1,TRBV27,TGTGCCAGCAGTTTACGGCCGGGACAGCGAAATGACAATGAGCAGTTCTTC,CASSLRPGQRNDNEQFF
TRBJ1-4,-,-,TRBV20-1,TGCAGTGTTCCGGGACACCATCCGGGGGGTAATGAAAAACTGTTTTTT,CSVPGHHPGGNEKLFF
TRBJ1-1,few,-,TRBV29-1,TGCAGCGCATCGACTAGGGAGGGGACTGAAGCTTTCTTT,CSASTREGTEAFF
TRBJ2-2,few,-,TRBV2,TGTGCCAGCAGTGACTTTAACACCGGGGAGCTGTTTTTT,CASSDFNTGELFF
TRBJ1-2,-,TRBD1,TRBV13,TGTGCCAGCAGCGACCCCGGGACAGTGACCTATGGCTACACCTTC,CASSDPGTVTYGYTF
TRBJ1-6,-,-,TRBV12-3/TRBV12-4,TGTGCCAGCAGTTTAGTCGTGGATTCACCCCTCCACTTT,CASSLVVDSPLHF
TRBJ2-7,-,-,TRBV5-5,TGTGCCAGCAGCTTGGTGTACCTCAGCTCCTACGAGCAGTACTTC,CASSLVYLSSYEQYF
TRBJ2-2,-,-,TRBV7-2,TGTGCCAGCACCCCACGGAGAACCGGGGAGCTGTTTTTT,CASTPRRTGELFF
TRBJ2-1,-,-,TRBV5-4,TGTGCCAGCAGAAAAATAGACGGTGAGCAGTTCTTC,CASRKIDGEQFF
TRBJ2-3,-,-,TRBV7-7,TGTGCCAGCAGCTTAGGAGTAGATGATACGCAGTATTTT,CASSLGVDDTQYF
TRBJ1-1,few,-,TRBV6-5,TGTGCCAGCAGTCTCACCGACAAAACTGAAGCTTTCTTT,CASSLTDKTEAFF
TRBJ1-3,large,-,TRBV30,TGTGCCTGGAGTGAGGGGGTCTCTGGAAACACCATATATTTT,CAWSEGVSGNTIYF
TRBJ1-1,-,TRBD1,TRBV7-8,TGTGCCAGCAGCCGTTTTGGGACAGGGGGCTGGGACACTGAAGCTTTCTTT,CASSRFGTGGWDTEAFF
TRBJ1-1,-,-,TRBV6-2/TRBV6-3,TGTGCCAGCAGTTACGCCGCAGGGAAGGGCGATAACACTGAAGCTTTCTTT,CASSYAAGKGDNTEAFF
TRBJ2-1,-,TRBD1,TRBV4-1,TGCGCCAGCAGCTCCCCCTGGGGACAGGGGGCAAAATCCTACAATGAGCAGTTCTTC,CASSSPWGQGAKSYNEQFF
TRBJ2-7,-,-,TRBV3-1,TGTGCCAGCAGCCAAGTCGCCAGTCGCAACGAGCAGTACTTC,CASSQVASRNEQYF
TRBJ2-1,-,-,TRBV7-9,TGTGCCAGCGGCAATTCAAATGAGCAGTTCTTC,CASGNSNEQFF
TRBJ1-2,-,TRBD1,TRBV10-3,TGTGCCAACTCCGGACAGGGAAACTATGGCTACACCTTC,CANSGQGNYGYTF
TRBJ2-3,-,TRBD2,TRBV7-6,TGTGCCAGCAGCTTACGGACTAGCGGAGATACGCAGTATTTT,CASSLRTSGDTQYF
TRBJ1-2,few,TRBD1,TRBV5-5,TGTGCCAGCAGCTGGACAGGGAGCGATGGCTACACCTTC,CASSWTGSDGYTF
TRBJ1-2,-,-,TRBV10-3,TGTGCCATCAGTGCCCTCCTCGGAGGGGAGGGAGGCTACACCTTC,CAISALLGGEGGYTF
TRBJ1-3,large,-,TRBV5-5,TGTGCCAGCAGCCGCGGACAGCAACGCTCTGGAAACACCATATATTTT,CASSRGQQRSGNTIYF
TRBJ1-2,few,-,TRBV20-1,TGCAGTGCTAGAGAGGGGGCCATTTATGGCTACACCTTC,CSAREGAIYGYTF
TRBJ1-1,-,-,TRBV29-1,TGCAGCGTTGGAGATCAAGGGGAAGCTTTCTTT,CSVGDQGEAFF
TRBJ1-2,-,-,TRBV12-3/TRBV12-4,TGTGCCAGCAGTTTAAAAAACTATGGCTACACCTTC,CASSLKNYGYTF
TRBJ1-2,large,-,TRBV6-5,TGTGCCAGCAGTTACTTCACAGGAGCGGGCTACACCTTC,CASSYFTGAGYTF
TRBJ1-1,-,-,TRBV10-1,TGCGCCAGCAGTGAGTCGGCTGGGGACGGTACCACTGAAGCTTTCTTT,CASSESAGDGTTEAFF
TRBJ1-5,-,TRBD1,TRBV30,TGTGCCTGGAGCTCTGGACAGGGAGATCAGCCCCAGCATTTT,CAWSSGQGDQPQHF
TRBJ2-6,-,-,TRBV7-6,TGTGCCAGCAGCTTTAACGACGGGGCCAACGTCCTGACTTTC,CASSFNDGANVLTF
TRBJ1-3,-,-,TRBV5-4,TGTGCCAGCAGCTTGAGCCTGAAGGTGGACACCATATATTTT,CASSLSLKVDTIYF
TRBJ2-7,-,-,TRBV7-9,TGTGCCAGCAGCCCAAGCGTCGATGGAGGGGCCTACGAGCAGTACTTC,CASSPSVDGGAYEQYF
TRBJ2-6,-,TRBD1,TRBV27,TGTGCCAGCAGTTTAAACAGGGGGTACTCTGGGGCCAACGTCCTGACTTTC,CASSLNRGYSGANVLTF
TRBJ1-2,-,-,TRBV10-3,TGTGCCATCAGTCCATTGGACAGCTATGGCTACACCTTC,CAISPLDSYGYTF
TRBJ2-7,-,-,TRBV4-2,TGTGCCAGCAGCCAAGGACGGGTGGGGTACGAGCAGTACTTC,CASSQGRVGYEQYF
TRBJ2-3,few,-,TRBV3-1,TGTGCCAGCAGCCAAGACCGCCTGGGGCCTGATACGCAGTATTTT,CASSQDRLGPDTQYF